This passage covers 27 T cell receptor beta chains from one sample sequenced in a study of T cells in localized non-small cell lung cancer. The data were produced by immunoSEQ multiplex PCR, yet TCRdb's version contains in-frame clones alone and is incomplete. The sample has tens of thousands of clones; around 89% are singletons. The source was PBMCs, collected before any cancer treatment. These receptors came from a man between 40 and 75 years old with stage II lung adenocarcinoma.

The chain is built from TRBV29-1 and TRBJ2-5; D is perhaps TRBD1 (5 bases). Trimming pared 2 bases from V and 2 bases from J, leaving 12 bases between. Per germline, CDR1 SQVTM and CDR2 ANQGSEA. CDR3 length equals 14 residues. Written as DNA, the CDR3 is TGCAGCGTTGAAAGTGAAACAGGACAAGAGACCCAGTACTTC. Its translation is CSVESETGQETQYF. Using reference TRBV29-1 and TRBJ2-5 for the parts outside the CDR3, the full variable domain is SAVISQKPSRDICQRGTSLTIQCQVDSQVTMMFWYRQQPGQSLTLIATANQGSEATYESGFVIDKFPISRPNLTFSTLTVSNMSPEDSSIYLCSVESETGQETQYFGPGTRLLVL.

V is TRBV15 and J is TRBJ2-3, with no clear D. Per the germline V gene, CDR1 is LNHNV and CDR2 is YYDKDF (reference sequence). V gave up 5 bases and J gave up 6 bases, with 9 bases separating them. The CDR3 is 12 amino acids. CDR3 sequence: CATSRQSDTQYF. In nucleotides, the CDR3 is TGTGCCACCAGCCGCCAAAGCGATACGCAGTATTTT.

CDR3 in amino acids: CASSAVGISEAFF. DNA for the CDR3: TGTGCCAGCAGTGCTGTCGGGATTTCTGAAGCTTTCTTT. J is TRBJ1-1 and V is TRBV2; D is unresolved. V lost 4 bases, J lost 6 bases, and 12 bases lay in between. The CDR3 is made up of 13 amino acids. Per the germline V gene, CDR1 is SNHLY and CDR2 is FYNNEI.

This chain links TRBV28 with TRBJ2-7; D is uncertain. V dropped 6 bases and J dropped 4 bases, with 4 bases sitting between them. This CDR3 region has 10 residues. Germline CDR1 MDHEN, CDR2 SYDVKM. Here the CDR3 reads CASRGYEQYF. The DNA for the CDR3 is TGTGCCAGCAGGGGGTACGAGCAGTACTTC.

The rearrangement links TRBV19 to TRBJ1-5, with D perhaps matching TRBD1 (5 bases). V dropped 8 bases and J dropped 4 bases, with 18 bases sitting between them. CDR1 LNHDA and CDR2 SQIVND come from the germline V gene (reference sequence). The CDR3 length is 15 residues. The CDR3 DNA follows: TGTGCCAGTTCGCATCAGGGAGCGTCTAATCAGCCCCAGCATTTT. Protein product: CASSHQGASNQPQHF.

The chain joins TRBV18 to TRBJ2-5; the D is unclear. This CDR3 spans 13 amino acids. Germline V lookup: CDR1 KGHSH, CDR2 LQKENI. The ends were cut back, 3 bases at V and 2 bases at J, with 7 bases in the middle. The CDR3 here is CASSPDPQETQYF. The CDR3 bases are TGTGCCAGCTCACCTGATCCTCAAGAGACCCAGTACTTC.

The J gene is TRBJ2-3, the V gene TRBV10-3, with 9 positions matching TRBD1. The CDR3 has 15 amino acids. V dropped 4 bases and J dropped 3; count of bases not matched to a gene: 5. CDR1 is ENHRY, CDR2 SYGVKD, per germline. DNA for the CDR3: TGTGCCATCAGTGCACCGGGACAGGGTACAGATACGCAGTATTTT. This translates into CAISAPGQGTDTQYF.

The rearrangement uses TRBV6-6 and TRBJ2-5; D not resolved. V dropped 6 bases and J dropped 1 base, with 3 bases sitting between them. The germline gives CDR1 MNHNY, CDR2 SVGAGI (reference sequence). This CDR3 has 11 residues. CDR3 amino acids: CASSLQETQYF. CDR3 sequence (DNA): TGTGCCAGCAGCCTCCAAGAGACCCAGTACTTC.

The chain combines TRBV9 with TRBJ2-5, with a tentative D call TRBD2 (6 bases). CDR3 length: 14 residues. CDR1 is SGDLS and CDR2 is YYNGEE in the germline V gene. Between the trimmed V and J ends, which lost 4 bases and 4 bases, there was a span of 14 bases. The chain's CDR3 is CASSFGTPTETQYF. CDR3 sequence (DNA): TGTGCCAGCAGCTTCGGGACTCCCACAGAGACCCAGTACTTC.

V is TRBV30 and J is TRBJ2-1; D call uncertain. The CDR3 length is 12 residues. Germline CDR1 and CDR2: GTSNPN and SVGIG (reference sequence). The V end was cut by 0 bases, the J end by 7 bases, with 7 bases between. As DNA, the CDR3 is TGTGCCTGGAGTGTATGGGGTAATGAGCAGTTCTTC. Translating gives CAWSVWGNEQFF.

This sequence joins TRBV5-1 and TRBJ2-3; D may match TRBD1 or TRBD2 (5 bases each). CDR1 is SGHRS and CDR2 is YFSETQ in the germline V gene. The CDR3 is 16 amino acids. Trimming removed 2 bases from V and 6 bases from J, with 19 bases in between. CDR3 protein: CASSFSSSRGRDTQYF. In nucleotides, the CDR3 is TGCGCCAGCAGCTTTTCGTCTAGCCGGGGCAGGGATACGCAGTATTTT.

J is TRBJ2-7 and V is TRBV9; 9 nucleotides line up with TRBD2. The germline V gene encodes CDR1 SGDLS and CDR2 YYNGEE. This CDR3 comprises 15 residues. The ends lost 3 bases at V and 1 base at J; junction bases unmatched: 5. Written as DNA, the CDR3 is TGTGCCAGCAGCGCCCTAGCGGGACGTTCCTACGAGCAGTACTTC. It codes for CASSALAGRSYEQYF.

This chain uses TRBV5-6 with TRBJ2-5; the match to TRBD2 covers 9 bases. CDR3 size: 14 residues. Looked up from germline, CDR1 is SGHDT and CDR2 is YYEEEE. J lost 5 bases, V lost 2 bases, and 4 bases had no gene match. In nucleotides, the CDR3 is TGTGCCAGCAGCTTTAGCGGGAGCAAGGAGACCCAGTACTTC. This encodes CASSFSGSKETQYF.

This chain uses TRBV7-6 with TRBJ2-7, with D perhaps matching TRBD1 (6 bases). The CDR3 totals 15 residues. CDR1 and CDR2 (germline): SGHVS, FNYEAQ. Trimming shortened V by 2 bases and J by 3 bases, and 14 bases separated the two germline ends. CDR3 protein: CASSLSNQGFYEQYF. As DNA, the CDR3 is TGTGCCAGCAGCTTAAGTAATCAGGGGTTCTACGAGCAGTACTTC.

This rearrangement joins TRBV4-3 to TRBJ1-5, with D tentatively TRBD1 (5 bases). The CDR3 consists of 17 residues. The germline CDR1 and CDR2 sequences are LGHNA and YSLEER. Trimming left V 4 bases short and J 1 base short, with 17 bases between. The CDR3 reads CASSREVQGRSNQPQHF. CDR3 DNA: TGCGCCAGCAGCCGGGAGGTTCAGGGACGAAGCAATCAGCCCCAGCATTTT.

J is TRBJ2-7 and V is TRBV5-6; possible D gene TRBD2, 6 bases. Deletions cut 3 bases from V and 3 bases from J, with 16 bases between. Germline CDR1 and CDR2: SGHDT and YYEEEE. This CDR3 spans 15 amino acids. The CDR3 protein is CASSWARQGGYEQYF. Written as DNA, the CDR3 is TGTGCCAGCAGCTGGGCCCGGCAGGGAGGCTACGAGCAGTACTTC.

The chain carries TRBV19 and TRBJ1-2; no reliable D call. Germline values: CDR1 LNHDA, CDR2 SQIVND (reference sequence). This CDR3 comprises 18 residues. V lost 8 bases and J 4 bases, leaving 29 bases between the germline ends. This CDR3 is CASLPGMIRSPTLYGYTF. The CDR3 DNA follows: TGTGCCAGTCTACCTGGGATGATTCGCAGTCCCACCCTCTATGGCTACACCTTC.

The CDR3 nucleotides read TGCGCCAGCAGCCAAGAGGGGGACAGGGGGATAAACTCACCCCTCCACTTT. It specifies CASSQEGDRGINSPLHF. The V gene is TRBV4-1, the J gene TRBJ1-6; 11 nucleotides agree with TRBD1. V trimming: 0 bases; J trimming: 10 bases; junction bases outside the gene matches: 8. The CDR3 covers 17 residues. Germline V CDR1 and CDR2: MGHRA, YSYEKL.

This clone was observed a handful of times. This chain links TRBV19 with TRBJ1-1; 8 nucleotides match TRBD1. This CDR3 has 16 residues. V lost 3 bases, J lost 0 bases, and 6 bases stayed unmatched. Germline CDR1 is LNHDA and CDR2 is SQIVND (reference sequence). As DNA, the CDR3 is TGTGCCAGTAGTATTGGGACAGGACCGATGAACACTGAAGCTTTCTTT. Protein product: CASSIGTGPMNTEAFF.

The rearrangement links TRBV4-1 to TRBJ2-1; 9 positions agree with TRBD2. The J segment lost 6 bases and the V segment lost 4 bases, leaving 7 bases of the junction unmatched. The CDR3 spans 15 residues. Germline V gives CDR1 MGHRA, CDR2 YSYEKL. DNA for the CDR3: TGCGCCAGCAGCCGTCAGACTAGCGGAACCAATGAGCAGTTCTTC. Protein sequence: CASSRQTSGTNEQFF.

The genes are TRBV4-2 and TRBJ2-7; TRBD2 matches at 12 bases. Germline CDR1 is LGHNA and CDR2 is YNFKEQ. V was pared by 2 bases and J by 4 bases, with 6 bases of the junction left unmatched. This CDR3 has 16 amino acids. The CDR3 coding sequence is TGTGCCAGCAGCCAAAGACTAGCGGGGGCACTTTACGAGCAGTACTTC. Protein: CASSQRLAGALYEQYF.

CDR3 bases: TGTGCCTGGAGTGGATCGACACTTCCCTTCTCCGGGGGCTACACCTTC. It specifies CAWSGSTLPFSGGYTF. The V and J genes are TRBV30 and TRBJ1-2; D uncertain. CDR1 is GTSNPN and CDR2 is SVGIG in the germline V gene (reference sequence). The CDR3 runs 16 residues. V lost 1 base, J lost 8 bases, and 23 bases lay in between.

The V gene is TRBV7-2, the J gene TRBJ1-1; D is unclear. This CDR3 is 11 amino acids long. In germline, CDR1 is SGHTA, CDR2 FQGNSA. The germline V and J ends were trimmed by 1 base and 7 bases, with 4 bases remaining between them. The CDR3 sequence is CASSLVDEAFF. CDR3 nucleotides: TGTGCCAGCAGCTTAGTCGATGAAGCTTTCTTT.

This clone was detected only a few times. The chain uses TRBV6-1 and TRBJ2-7; the D is unclear. This CDR3 region has 12 residues. CDR1 and CDR2 (germline): MNHNS, SASEGT. Trimming shortened V by 4 bases and J by 4 bases, and 8 bases separated the two germline ends. DNA of the CDR3: TGTGCCAGCAGTGTAGTCAGTTACGAGCAGTACTTC. As protein: CASSVVSYEQYF.

This chain uses TRBV30 with TRBJ1-6; 7 positions agree with TRBD1. The ends lost 5 bases at V and 0 bases at J; junction bases unmatched: 10. Germline V gene data show CDR1 as GTSNPN and CDR2 as SVGIG (reference sequence). This CDR3 spans 17 amino acids. CDR3 DNA sequence: TGTGCCTGGGGCACCCAGGGGGTCAGCTCCTATAATTCACCCCTCCACTTT. Translating gives CAWGTQGVSSYNSPLHF.

The J gene is TRBJ1-4, the V gene TRBV30; D not resolved. The CDR3 runs 12 residues. Germline CDR1 is GTSNPN and CDR2 is SVGIG (reference sequence). Trimming removed 7 bases at V and 8 bases at J, with 14 bases between. The CDR3 DNA reads TGTGCCTCTACCGGTAAAAGGGAAAAACTGTTTTTT. Translated: CASTGKREKLFF.

The table lists this clone with a few counts. The chain joins TRBV30 to TRBJ1-3; D may be TRBD1 (6 bases). The CDR3 extends over 14 amino acids. CDR1 is GTSNPN and CDR2 is SVGIG in the germline V gene (reference sequence). The ends were cut back, 2 bases at V and 5 bases at J, with 13 bases in the middle. CDR3 region: CAWSITGNRNTIYF. Here the CDR3 DNA reads TGTGCCTGGAGTATAACAGGGAACCGAAACACCATATATTTT. Variable domain in full (rest from reference TRBV30 and TRBJ1-3): SQTIHQWPATLVQPVGSPLSLECTVEGTSNPNLYWYRQAAGRGLQLLFYSVGIGQISSEVPQNLSASRPQDRQFILSSKKLLLSDSGFYLCAWSITGNRNTIYFGEGSWLTVV.